A selection of T cell receptor beta chains follows, all from one sample in a study of CD4+ T cells in melanoma. Only in-frame clones appear in the TCRdb table, and some are missing; sequencing was by immunoSEQ multiplex PCR. The top ten hold under 30% of the sample, which has about 3,800 clones, approximately 62% seen once. The source material was cells from a culture (not recorded whether cultured in vitro). The receptors shown here come from a human donor with melanoma. Both conserved end residues are part of each CDR3. D genes are given only for firm matches. Only some rows state a clone size, as once, few, many or a class for expanded clones.

clone size | D gene | J gene | V gene | CDR3 DNA | CDR3 protein
NA | NA | TRBJ1-2 | TRBV7-9 | TGTGCCAGCAGCTTAGAGGGCAAATTTCACACCGCTAACTATGGCTACACCTTC | CASSLEGKFHTANYGYTF
NA | TRBD2 | TRBJ2-5 | TRBV5-5 | TGTGCCAGCAGCTTACTAGCGGGGGGGCTTGAGACCCAGTACTTC | CASSLLAGGLETQYF
NA | TRBD1 | TRBJ2-6 | TRBV11-3 | TGTGCCAGCAGCCCGACAGGGAGAGGGGGAGTTCTTTGGGCGGCCAACGTCCTGACTTTC | CASSPTGRGGVLWAANVLTF
NA | NA | TRBJ1-5 | TRBV15 | TGTGCCACCAGCAGAGAGACAGGCAATCAGCCCCAGCATTTT | CATSRETGNQPQHF
large | NA | TRBJ1-1 | TRBV28 | TGTGCCAGCAGGACACCTGACCGGGGGGCTGAAGCTTTCTTT | CASRTPDRGAEAFF
medium-sized | NA | TRBJ1-4 | TRBV5-6 | TGTGCCAGCAGCTTCGGGCCGACGGGCAATGAAAAACTGTTTTTT | CASSFGPTGNEKLFF
NA | NA | TRBJ1-1 | TRBV4-1 | TGCGCCAGCGGGGAGACGAATATGAACACTGAAGCTTTCTTT | CASGETNMNTEAFF
NA | TRBD2 | TRBJ2-4 | TRBV19 | TGTGCCAGTAGTATAGTCAGGAGCGGGGTCGACATTCAGTACTTC | CASSIVRSGVDIQYF
NA | TRBD1 | TRBJ1-2 | TRBV5-6 | TGTGCCAGCAGCCCCGGGACAGGGGAAGGCTACACCTTC | CASSPGTGEGYTF
NA | NA | TRBJ1-1 | TRBV6-5 | TGTGCCAGCACCCCGGGCCCGGCAGCTGAAGCTTTCTTT | CASTPGPAAEAFF
NA | NA | TRBJ1-2 | TRBV11-1 | TGTGCCAGCAGCCGGGACGGGACTAACTATGGCTACACCTTC | CASSRDGTNYGYTF
NA | TRBD1 | TRBJ1-1 | TRBV18 | TGTGCCAGCTCACAGGGACAGGGTAGGACTGAAGCTTTCTTT | CASSQGQGRTEAFF
medium-sized | NA | TRBJ2-7 | TRBV7-9 | TGTGCCAGCAGCTTCGGTTCAGGAGGGTATTCCTACGAGCAGTACTTC | CASSFGSGGYSYEQYF
few | TRBD1 | TRBJ1-3 | TRBV19 | TGTGCCAGTAGGACTCCGGGACAGTTCTCTGGAAACACCATATATTTT | CASRTPGQFSGNTIYF
once | NA | TRBJ1-1 | TRBV6-5 | TGTGCCAGCAGTTACGGGTACGGAGTCGGTGAAGCTTTCTTT | CASSYGYGVGEAFF
NA | TRBD1 | TRBJ1-2 | TRBV30 | TGTGCCTGGATTCCCTATTCAGGGGGCCCCTACTATGGCTACACCTTC | CAWIPYSGGPYYGYTF
NA | TRBD1 | TRBJ2-3 | TRBV5-1 | TGCGCCAGCAGCTCCACAGGGGGGTCCGATACGCAGTATTTT | CASSSTGGSDTQYF
NA | TRBD2 | TRBJ2-7 | TRBV6-1 | TGTGCCAGCAGTGAAATCTATGGCCCGGGGGGGCGCGACGAGCAGTACTTC | CASSEIYGPGGRDEQYF
NA | NA | TRBJ1-1 | TRBV28 | TGTGCCAGCAGTGATAATCTACAGGGTCGAGCTTTCTTT | CASSDNLQGRAFF
NA | NA | TRBJ1-5 | TRBV4-2 | TGTGCCAGCAGCCAACAACGGGCGCAGGGCCTTAGCAATCAGCCCCAGCATTTT | CASSQQRAQGLSNQPQHF
NA | NA | TRBJ1-2 | TRBV5-8 | TGTGCCAGCAGCTTGGGGGTCGGGCCAGGCGGCTACACCTTC | CASSLGVGPGGYTF
few | TRBD2 | TRBJ2-3 | TRBV23-1 | TGCGCCAGCAGTCAATCCGGAACTAGCGGGGACCAAGATACGCAGTATTTT | CASSQSGTSGDQDTQYF
NA | NA | TRBJ1-4 | TRBV6-6 | TGTGCCAGCAGTCAGGCTGCAACTAATGAAAAACTGTTTTTT | CASSQAATNEKLFF
NA | NA | TRBJ2-1 | TRBV10-1 | TGCGCCAGCAGTGAGTCAGGAACCGGGACCGAAAAGTTCTTC | CASSESGTGTEKFF
NA | NA | TRBJ2-7 | TRBV2 | TGTGCCAGCAGTGATCGGCGCGGGGAACCGACGGGGTACGAGCAGTACTTC | CASSDRRGEPTGYEQYF
NA | NA | TRBJ1-2 | TRBV7-9 | TGTGCCAGCAGCCACTTACAGGGTGAGGACTATGGCTACACCTTC | CASSHLQGEDYGYTF
NA | NA | TRBJ1-2 | TRBV19 | TGTGCCAGTCAAGATGTCCCCTCGGGAAGCTATGGCTACACCTTC | CASQDVPSGSYGYTF
NA | NA | TRBJ2-6 | TRBV11-2 | TGTGCCAGCAGCCGGGGGAACTCTGGGGCCAACGTCCTGACTTTC | CASSRGNSGANVLTF
NA | TRBD1 | TRBJ2-7 | TRBV10-3 | TGTGCCATCAGTGCCACAGGGGAATACTCCTACGAGCAGTACTTC | CAISATGEYSYEQYF
once | TRBD1 | TRBJ1-5 | TRBV10-3 | TGTGCCAGCCAGACAGGGAGTCAGCCCCAGCATTTT | CASQTGSQPQHF
NA | NA | TRBJ1-2 | TRBV21-1 | TGTGCCAGCAGCGGACGACAGGGGGCGGATGGCTACACCTTC | CASSGRQGADGYTF
NA | NA | TRBJ1-6 | TRBV6-1 | TGTGCCAGCAGTGATCGGGCGACCGGTTCACCCCTCCACTTT | CASSDRATGSPLHF
NA | NA | TRBJ2-1 | TRBV7-2 | TGTGCCAGCAGCCGCCCCCTACAGGGCGGGCATGAGCAGTTCTTC | CASSRPLQGGHEQFF
NA | NA | TRBJ2-2 | TRBV30 | TGTGCCTGGAGTCCAATCGAGCCCGGGGAGCTGTTTTTT | CAWSPIEPGELFF
NA | NA | TRBJ1-3 | TRBV5-5 | TGTGCCAGCAGCTGGGCAGGGGCGGAAGGAAACACCATATATTTT | CASSWAGAEGNTIYF
few | TRBD1 | TRBJ2-1 | TRBV4-1 | TGCGCCAGCAGCCAGCCGGACAGGGTTGGGAATGAGCAGTTCTTC | CASSQPDRVGNEQFF
medium-sized | TRBD1 | TRBJ2-7 | TRBV11-2 | TGTGCCAGCAGCACCACCGGGACAGGGAACGTCGAGCAGTACTTC | CASSTTGTGNVEQYF
few | NA | TRBJ1-1 | TRBV7-3 | TGTGCCAGCAGCCCGACAGGGAACACTGAAGCTTTCTTT | CASSPTGNTEAFF
NA | TRBD1 | TRBJ2-5 | TRBV7-9 | TGTGCCAGCAGCTTAGCGGCAGGGGGCGCGGAAGAGACCCAGTACTTC | CASSLAAGGAEETQYF
NA | NA | TRBJ2-7 | TRBV19 | TGTGCCAGTAGTCCTCAAGGGACCTTCTCCTACGAGCAGTACTTC | CASSPQGTFSYEQYF
NA | TRBD1 | TRBJ1-2 | TRBV27 | TGTGCCAGCACTTCGGGACAGGCTAACTATGGCTACACCTTC | CASTSGQANYGYTF
NA | NA | TRBJ2-7 | TRBV5-5 | TGTGCCAGCAGCATAGACCGGGACGACGAGCAGTACTTC | CASSIDRDDEQYF
NA | TRBD1 | TRBJ1-3 | TRBV2 | TGTGCCAGCAGTACGGACAGGGCTGGAAACACCATATATTTT | CASSTDRAGNTIYF
few | NA | TRBJ2-1 | TRBV4-1 | TGCGCCAGCAGCCAAGGCCGGGGAGGAAGGCTCCACAATGAGCAGTTCTTC | CASSQGRGGRLHNEQFF
NA | NA | TRBJ1-5 | TRBV6-6 | TGTGCCAGCAGGTGGGGGGACGGCAGCAATCAGCCCCAGCATTTT | CASRWGDGSNQPQHF
few | NA | TRBJ1-5 | TRBV6-6 | TGTGCCAGTTCAGACAGTTACGGTAATCAGCCCCAGCATTTT | CASSDSYGNQPQHF
NA | TRBD1 | TRBJ1-4 | TRBV14 | TGTGCCAGCAGCCAAGGGGAGGACAGGTGGAATGAAAAACTGTTTTTT | CASSQGEDRWNEKLFF
NA | TRBD1 | TRBJ2-7 | TRBV10-1 | TGCGCCAGCAGTGTGGGACAGGGTAGCTCCTACGAGCAGTACTTC | CASSVGQGSSYEQYF
NA | NA | TRBJ1-2 | TRBV5-8 | TGTGCCAGCAAGGAGTCAGGCTACACCTTC | CASKESGYTF
NA | NA | TRBJ1-1 | TRBV6-1 | TGTGCCAGCAGGACAGAGGGACAAATGAACACTGAAGCTTTCTTT | CASRTEGQMNTEAFF
NA | NA | TRBJ1-1 | TRBV4-1 | TGCGCCAGCAGCCACCCTACAGGGTACACTGAAGCTTTCTTT | CASSHPTGYTEAFF
NA | NA | TRBJ1-4 | TRBV7-8 | TGTGCCAGCAGCGGAGAGGGGGGAGTAGCAACTAATGAAAAACTGTTTTTT | CASSGEGGVATNEKLFF
NA | TRBD2 | TRBJ2-4 | TRBV6-5 | TGTGCCAGCAGTTACGTCGGGGGGGCTATGAACATTCAGTACTTC | CASSYVGGAMNIQYF
NA | TRBD1 | TRBJ1-1 | TRBV11-2 | TGTGCCAGCAGCGGCAGGGGGATCACTGAAGCTTTCTTT | CASSGRGITEAFF
NA | NA | TRBJ1-2 | TRBV9 | TGTGCCAGCAGCGGGTACAGGGCGACTAACTATGGCTACACCTTC | CASSGYRATNYGYTF